The clone carrying this T cell receptor (beta chain) was counted only a few times. Antigen unknown. From live CD3+CD8+TCRalphabeta+ cells, four PD-1 and/or TIGIT subsets were sorted. Each library started from roughly 16 ng of total RNA using the QIAseq Immune Repertoire TCR panel. One entry per CDR3 protein, called by TCRdb with MiXCR from the reads. The table lists 1,100 or so distinct CDR3 sequences, just over 9.5% of them singletons, with roughly 57% in the top ten. This specimen belongs to a study of circulating CD8 cells and anti-PD-1 response in melanoma. For the study at large: Responders had complete or partial responses; non-responders had stable or progressive disease.

The study, taken as a whole, reports: Patients included both untreated and previously treated individuals. Published repertoire comparisons used only baseline and M1 samples from a small cohort with few responders. Diversity ranked highest in DNEG and lowest in TIGIT subsets.

The CDR3 sequence is 15 residues long. V dropped 3 bases and J dropped 3; count of bases not matched to a gene: 0. The germline V gene encodes CDR1 MDHEN and CDR2 SYDVKM. This specimen was CD8+ T cells from PBMCs, taken at baseline or after one month of anti-PD-1 therapy (not recorded which). The TCR originated in a human donor with melanoma. J is TRBJ2-1 and V is TRBV28; 12 nucleotides align to TRBD2. The CDR3: CASSLTSGSYNEQFF. In nucleotides, the CDR3 is TGTGCCAGCAGTTTGACTAGCGGGAGCTACAATGAGCAGTTCTTC.